This passage covers 14 T cell receptor beta chains from one sample sequenced in a study of T cell responses to AZD1222 COVID-19 vaccine. TCRdb's copy holds only in-frame clones and misses some; the assay was immunoSEQ multiplex PCR. The sample lists 150,000 to 200,000 clones, about 90% occurring once. The specimen comprised peripheral blood, sampled on day 0 of MenACWY control vaccination. The source is an adult in good health.

The chain joins TRBV19 to TRBJ2-1; 14 nucleotides match TRBD2. The CDR3 loop spans 15 amino acids. Germline loops: CDR1 LNHDA, CDR2 SQIVND (reference sequence). V dropped 7 bases and J dropped 7; count of bases not matched to a gene: 6. The CDR3: CASMTSGRAANEQFF. CDR3 sequence (DNA): TGTGCCAGTATGACTAGCGGGAGGGCTGCAAATGAGCAGTTCTTC. Filled out from reference TRBV19 and TRBJ2-1, the complete variable domain reads DGGITQSPKYLFRKEGQNVTLSCEQNLNHDAMYWYRQDPGQGLRLIYYSQIVNDFQKGDIAEGYSVSREKKESFPLTVTSAQKNPTAFYLCASMTSGRAANEQFFGPGTRLTVL.

The CDR3 nucleotides read TGTGCCACCAGCAGAGATTTGGACCACCAAGAGACCCAGTACTTC. Translating it yields CATSRDLDHQETQYF. The V call is TRBV15, the J call TRBJ2-5; D remains ambiguous. V lost 0 bases and J 0 bases, leaving 8 bases between the germline ends. Germline V CDR1 and CDR2: LNHNV, YYDKDF (reference sequence). This CDR3 is built from 15 residues.

This chain uses TRBV11-2 with TRBJ2-6, with no clear D. Trimming left V 5 bases short and J 2 bases short, with 13 bases between. The germline gives CDR1 SGHAT, CDR2 FQNNGV. CDR3 size: 16 residues. In DNA form, the CDR3 reads TGTGCCAGCAGCCATCCTAGGTTCCCTGGGGCCAACGTCCTGACTTTC. The encoded protein is CASSHPRFPGANVLTF.

V is TRBV5-4 and J is TRBJ2-3; D is undetermined. The CDR3 totals 13 residues. With 0 bases removed from V and 4 bases from J, the gap between germline ends came to 6 bases. Germline V lookup: CDR1 SGHNT, CDR2 YYREEE (reference sequence). DNA of the CDR3: TGTGCCAGCAGCTTGGATTGGGCAGATACGCAGTATTTT. Residues: CASSLDWADTQYF.

J is TRBJ1-3 and V is TRBV7-9; 7 positions agree with TRBD1. This CDR3 spans 16 amino acids. Trimming at V came to 5 bases and at J to 0 bases, leaving 7 bases not matched to a gene. Germline CDR1 SEHNR, CDR2 FQNEAQ (reference sequence). The CDR3 DNA follows: TGTGCCAGCAGCCCCCCGGACAGGAACTCTGGAAACACCATATATTTT. This gives the protein CASSPPDRNSGNTIYF.

The chain recombines TRBV12-5 with TRBJ2-5; 10 bases align to TRBD2. CDR1 is LGHNT and CDR2 is FRNRAP in the germline V gene. The V and J ends lost 7 bases and 2 bases, in that order; junction bases with no gene match: 10. This CDR3 has 16 residues. The CDR3 region has the DNA TGTGCTAGTGCCCGGGATCCTAGCGGGGGTCAAGAGACCCAGTACTTC. Its protein is CASARDPSGGQETQYF.

This clone showed up just once. Written as DNA, the CDR3 is TGTGCCAGTAGGGGGGTCACGGGGACTGAAGCTTTCTTT. Translation gives CASRGVTGTEAFF. The rearrangement joins TRBV19 to TRBJ1-1; D perhaps matches TRBD1 (5 bases). This CDR3 region has 13 residues. Germline V gives CDR1 LNHDA, CDR2 SQIVND (reference sequence). The ends were cut back, 6 bases at V and 5 bases at J, with 13 bases in the middle.

The rearrangement links TRBV28 to TRBJ1-4; D uncertain. Trimming removed 6 bases at V and 2 bases at J, with 13 bases between. The germline V gene has CDR1 MDHEN and CDR2 SYDVKM. The length of the CDR3 is 15 residues. The CDR3 region is CASSNIGRTNEKLFF. The CDR3 region has the DNA TGTGCCAGCAGCAACATAGGGAGGACTAATGAAAAACTGTTTTTT.

This clone was seen only a few times. The rearrangement uses TRBV9 and TRBJ2-7; D is ambiguous. V lost 1 base and J 6 bases, leaving 11 bases between the germline ends. Germline V gene lookup returns CDR1 SGDLS and CDR2 YYNGEE. The CDR3 is made up of 13 amino acids. CDR3 DNA sequence: TGTGCCAGCAGCGTAATCTCCGACGGCGAGCAGTACTTC. Residues: CASSVISDGEQYF.

The genes are TRBV6-5 and TRBJ1-1; the D is unclear. This CDR3 is built from 13 residues. With 11 bases removed from V and 4 bases from J, the gap between germline ends came to 17 bases. CDR1 is MNHEY, CDR2 SVGAGI, per germline. The CDR3 is CASIMQQSTEAFF. The CDR3 DNA reads as TGTGCCTCCATTATGCAGCAGAGCACTGAAGCTTTCTTT.

V usage is TRBV19 and J usage is TRBJ1-1; D possibly corresponds to TRBD1 (5 bases). The CDR3 consists of 16 residues. CDR1 LNHDA and CDR2 SQIVND come from the germline V gene (reference sequence). Trimming took off 3 bases at V and 0 bases at J, with 14 bases between the two ends. CDR3 residues: CASSIGAGLLNTEAFF. The CDR3 DNA follows: TGTGCCAGTAGTATCGGGGCGGGACTACTGAACACTGAAGCTTTCTTT.

In this sample, this clone turned up a few times. The chain is built from TRBV6-2 or TRBV6-3 and TRBJ2-3; D perhaps matches TRBD2 (5 bases). V was cut by 0 bases and J by 2 bases, with 9 bases left in between. The length of the CDR3 is 15 residues. Germline CDR1 reads MNHEY; CDR2 reads SVGEGT. In nucleotides, the CDR3 is TGTGCCAGCAGTTACTCCGGACTCCCCACAGATACGCAGTATTTT. Residues: CASSYSGLPTDTQYF.

The chain joins TRBV7-9 to TRBJ2-3; D gene ambiguous. V lost 5 bases and J 2 bases, leaving 14 bases between the germline ends. CDR3 size: 15 residues. Germline loops: CDR1 SEHNR, CDR2 FQNEAQ (reference sequence). CDR3: CASSPDGSTTDTQYF. Written as DNA, the CDR3 is TGTGCCAGCAGCCCGGACGGATCAACCACAGATACGCAGTATTTT.

The chain joins TRBV2 to TRBJ1-5; D gene unclear. The CDR3 runs 13 residues. Looked up from germline, CDR1 is SNHLY and CDR2 is FYNNEI. With 4 bases removed from V and 5 bases from J, the gap between germline ends came to 9 bases. The CDR3 sequence is CASSAFEDQPQHF. The CDR3 DNA sequence: TGTGCCAGCAGTGCGTTTGAGGATCAGCCCCAGCATTTT.